What follows are 6 T cell receptor beta chains derived from one specimen sequenced in a study of cytomegalovirus exposure and HLA in healthy donors. PCR was performed using 60 Vbeta and 13 Jbeta primers. Sequencing used immunoSEQ multiplex PCR; TCRdb keeps in-frame clones, though not all of them. The sample comprises some 90,000 clones, 76% of which are singletons, and around 2.9% rests with the top ten. The sample consisted of PBMCs. These TCRs come from a man in his forties in good health and CMV-seronegative.

The chain has TRBV19 and TRBJ2-2; possible D gene TRBD2, 5 bases. This CDR3 is built from 15 residues. The germline gives CDR1 LNHDA, CDR2 SQIVND (reference sequence). The V end lost 7 bases, the J end lost 0 bases, and 12 bases lay between the germline ends. DNA of the CDR3: TGTGCCAGTAATCGGAGGCCGACGAACACCGGGGAGCTGTTTTTT. Translated: CASNRRPTNTGELFF.

The gene calls are TRBV5-1 and TRBJ2-1, with a tentative D call TRBD2 (6 bases). The CDR3 contains 15 residues. The germline V gene encodes CDR1 SGHRS and CDR2 YFSETQ. The V end was cut by 5 bases, the J end by 5 bases, with 17 bases between. CDR3 loop: CASRAVGGRNNEQFF. Written as DNA, the CDR3 is TGCGCCAGCAGGGCGGTTGGGGGGAGGAACAATGAGCAGTTCTTC.

The chain combines TRBV4-2 with TRBJ2-5, with D maybe TRBD2 (6 bases). With 0 bases removed from V and 2 bases from J, the gap between germline ends came to 16 bases. CDR1 and CDR2 (germline): LGHNA, YNFKEQ. The CDR3 runs to 17 residues. The CDR3 region has the DNA TGTGCCAGCAGCCAAGAAGAGGCGGGGACTGAACAAGAGACCCAGTACTTC. Its protein product is CASSQEEAGTEQETQYF.

The chain has TRBV14 and TRBJ2-7; 10 bases are a match to TRBD1. This CDR3 region has 17 residues. Trimming at V came to 1 base and at J to 8 bases, leaving 14 bases not matched to a gene. The germline CDR1 and CDR2 sequences are SGHDN and FVKESK. The CDR3 sequence is CASSQVFDRGPPLKQYF. CDR3 DNA sequence: TGTGCCAGCAGCCAAGTATTCGACAGGGGGCCCCCCTTGAAGCAGTACTTC.

The chain links TRBV18 to TRBJ1-2; possible D gene TRBD1, 5 bases. Germline V gene lookup returns CDR1 KGHSH and CDR2 LQKENI. This CDR3 spans 11 amino acids. Trimming pared 2 bases from V and 8 bases from J, leaving 6 bases between. This CDR3 is CASSPKGGYTF. DNA for the CDR3: TGTGCCAGCTCACCAAAGGGGGGCTACACCTTC.

V and J are TRBV2 and TRBJ1-5; TRBD1 might be the D (6 bases). CDR1 is SNHLY and CDR2 is FYNNEI in the germline V gene. The germline V and J ends were trimmed by 3 bases and 3 bases, with 9 bases remaining between them. This CDR3 spans 14 amino acids. This CDR3 is CASSDRDTNQPQHF. CDR3 nucleotides: TGTGCCAGCAGTGACCGGGACACCAATCAGCCCCAGCATTTT.